These 22 T cell receptor beta chains originate from one sample sequenced in a study of CD8+ T cells in alopecia areata. RNA was isolated and reverse transcribed to cDNA, the sequencing template. The table came from immunoSEQ multiplex PCR; TCRdb's copy has only in-frame clones and leaves some out. The sample lists 100,000 to 150,000 clones, about 47% occurring once. The sequenced sample was CD8+ T cells sorted from blood, obtained at week 0. Source of these receptors: a human donor with alopecia areata.

This chain links TRBV7-3 with TRBJ2-1; 8 nucleotides agree with TRBD1. The V and J ends lost 5 bases and 4 bases, in that order; junction bases with no gene match: 7. The length of the CDR3 is 15 residues. The germline CDR1 and CDR2 sequences are SGHTA and FQGTGA. As DNA, the CDR3 is TGTGCCAGCAGCCGTGGACAGGGTACATACAATGAGCAGTTCTTC. Protein product: CASSRGQGTYNEQFF.

This clone occurred a few times. J is TRBJ1-2 and V is TRBV4-1; a possible D gene is TRBD1 (5 bases). This CDR3 is 15 amino acids long. Germline lookup yields CDR1 MGHRA and CDR2 YSYEKL. The V and J ends lost 1 base and 4 bases respectively, with 13 bases between them. Written as DNA, the CDR3 is TGCGCCAGCAGCCAAGCTGCAGGGCTGGTCTATGGCTACACCTTC. Protein sequence: CASSQAAGLVYGYTF.

The chain joins TRBV9 to TRBJ1-2; D unresolved. The CDR3 sequence is 15 residues long. CDR1 is SGDLS and CDR2 is YYNGEE in the germline V gene. V was cut by 0 bases and J by 0 bases, with 9 bases left in between. This CDR3 reads CASSVGAEANYGYTF. The CDR3 DNA reads as TGTGCCAGCAGCGTAGGGGCAGAAGCTAACTATGGCTACACCTTC. Using reference TRBV9 and TRBJ1-2 for the parts outside the CDR3, the full variable domain is DSGVTQTPKHLITATGQRVTLRCSPRSGDLSVYWYQQSLDQGLQFLIQYYNGEERAKGNILERFSAQQFPDLHSELNLSSLELGDSALYFCASSVGAEANYGYTFGSGTRLTVV.

This sequence joins TRBV5-6 and TRBJ2-1; 9 bases fit TRBD2. Unmatched junction bases numbered 12, after V lost 4 bases and J lost 4 bases. The CDR3 has 17 amino acids. Germline assignment: CDR1 SGHDT and CDR2 YYEEEE. CDR3 sequence (DNA): TGTGCCAGCAGCCTGGTTCGCGATAGCGGGGGATACAATGAGCAGTTCTTC. Translation: CASSLVRDSGGYNEQFF.

V and J are TRBV4-1 and TRBJ2-1; 8 positions agree with TRBD2. Germline V CDR1 and CDR2: MGHRA, YSYEKL. The CDR3 contains 15 residues. Trimming cost V 0 bases and J 8 bases; bases outside gene matches: 6. The CDR3: CASSQERGTSDEQFF. The CDR3 DNA is TGCGCCAGCAGCCAAGAGAGGGGGACTAGTGATGAGCAGTTCTTC.

The rearrangement joins TRBV7-6 to TRBJ1-2; D possibly corresponds to TRBD1 (5 bases). The CDR3 is 12 amino acids. The V gene lost 8 bases and the J gene lost 7 bases, with 14 bases spanning the gap. CDR1 is SGHVS, CDR2 FNYEAQ, per germline. CDR3 loop: CASALRGRGYTF. For the CDR3, the DNA is TGTGCCAGCGCTCTCCGGGGCCGTGGCTACACCTTC. The full variable domain, completed using reference TRBV7-6 and TRBJ1-2, is GAGVSQSPRYKVTKRGQDVALRCDPISGHVSLYWYRQALGQGPEFLTYFNYEAQQDKSGLPNDRFSAERPEGSISTLTIQRTEQRDSAMYRCASALRGRGYTFGSGTRLTVV.

The chain couples TRBV30 to TRBJ1-4; D is undetermined. The CDR3 runs to 16 residues. V dropped 0 bases and J dropped 0 bases, with 11 bases sitting between them. Germline V gene sequence: CDR1 GTSNPN, CDR2 SVGIG (reference sequence). The CDR3 coding sequence is TGTGCCTGGAGTGTAGCGCCTGTCGCAACTAATGAAAAACTGTTTTTT. Its translation is CAWSVAPVATNEKLFF.

The genes are TRBV30 and TRBJ1-3, with D unclear. CDR1 GTSNPN and CDR2 SVGIG come from the germline V gene (reference sequence). V lost 0 bases, J lost 3 bases, and 12 bases lay in between. The CDR3 is 15 amino acids. The CDR3 loop reads CAWSVYGVFGNTIYF. The CDR3 nucleotides are TGTGCCTGGAGTGTCTACGGAGTATTTGGAAACACCATATATTTT. Complete variable domain (other parts from reference TRBV30 and TRBJ1-3): SQTIHQWPATLVQPVGSPLSLECTVEGTSNPNLYWYRQAAGRGLQLLFYSVGIGQISSEVPQNLSASRPQDRQFILSSKKLLLSDSGFYLCAWSVYGVFGNTIYFGEGSWLTVV.

V is TRBV27 and J is TRBJ2-7, with TRBD1 identical over 9 bases. The V and J ends lost 0 bases and 3 bases, in that order; junction bases with no gene match: 6. This CDR3 comprises 16 residues. The V gene's germline CDR1 is MNHEY and CDR2 SMNVEV (reference sequence). This CDR3 reads CASSLSSGTGYYEQYF. The DNA for the CDR3 is TGTGCCAGCAGTTTATCGTCCGGGACAGGGTACTACGAGCAGTACTTC.

This chain joins TRBV30 and TRBJ1-3, with D maybe TRBD1 (6 bases). The germline V gene encodes CDR1 GTSNPN and CDR2 SVGIG (reference sequence). V lost 2 bases to trimming and J lost 3 bases, with 8 bases between them. The CDR3 length is 13 residues. CDR3 sequence reads: CAWSPTGGNTIYF. DNA for the CDR3: TGTGCCTGGAGTCCGACAGGTGGAAACACCATATATTTT.

The chain employs TRBV5-6 and TRBJ2-2; TRBD1 matches at 7 bases. The germline V gene encodes CDR1 SGHDT and CDR2 YYEEEE. CDR3 length: 14 residues. The trim removed 0 bases at V and 6 bases at J, leaving 2 bases unmatched. CDR3 DNA sequence: TGTGCCAGCAGCTTGGCCACAGGGGCCGGGGAGCTGTTTTTT. Translation gives CASSLATGAGELFF.

This clone was found a few times. The chain carries TRBV15 and TRBJ1-2; D is perhaps TRBD1 (5 bases). The germline gives CDR1 LNHNV, CDR2 YYDKDF (reference sequence). There are 14 residues in the CDR3. Trimming took 8 bases from V and 0 from J, leaving 13 bases between them. The CDR3 DNA reads as TGTGCCACCCGAGCAGCAGGGACTAACTATGGCTACACCTTC. It translates to CATRAAGTNYGYTF.

The chain is built from TRBV30 and TRBJ1-1; D is possibly TRBD1 (5 bases). Germline CDR1 is GTSNPN and CDR2 is SVGIG (reference sequence). The V gene lost 7 bases and the J gene lost 0 bases, with 12 bases spanning the gap. This CDR3 is 13 amino acids long. This CDR3 reads CAFQGPMNTEAFF. The CDR3 DNA is TGTGCCTTTCAGGGTCCTATGAACACTGAAGCTTTCTTT.

The chain couples TRBV4-1 to TRBJ2-7; perhaps D is TRBD1 or TRBD2 (7 bases each). In germline, CDR1 is MGHRA, CDR2 YSYEKL. This CDR3 has 14 residues. Trimming cost V 5 bases and J 4 bases, with 15 bases left between them. The CDR3 DNA follows: TGCGCCAGCAGCGAGCGGGACAGACTTTACGAGCAGTACTTC. It yields the protein CASSERDRLYEQYF.

This clone was detected only a few times. The chain uses TRBV4-1 and TRBJ2-1, with D perhaps matching TRBD2 (5 bases). Between the trimmed V and J ends, which lost 5 bases and 4 bases, there was a span of 12 bases. The CDR3 is 14 residues long. CDR1 and CDR2 from the germline V gene are MGHRA and YSYEKL. The DNA for the CDR3 is TGCGCCAGCAGCTCGCGGACTGGATACAATGAGCAGTTCTTC. Residues: CASSSRTGYNEQFF.

V and J are TRBV29-1 and TRBJ2-7; TRBD2 is a possible D gene (6 bases). Per the germline V gene, CDR1 is SQVTM and CDR2 is ANQGSEA. CDR3 length: 12 residues. Trimming took off 6 bases at V and 0 bases at J, with 9 bases between the two ends. The chain's CDR3 is CSVQDYSYEQYF. The CDR3 DNA sequence: TGCAGCGTGCAGGACTACTCCTACGAGCAGTACTTC.

The chain joins TRBV27 to TRBJ1-1; 8 bases fit TRBD1. Trimming removed 9 bases from V and 1 base from J; junction bases left unmatched: 7. Germline V gene lookup returns CDR1 MNHEY and CDR2 SMNVEV (reference sequence). This CDR3 is 14 amino acids long. The chain's CDR3 is CASQPQGANTEAFF. The CDR3 DNA reads TGTGCCAGTCAACCGCAGGGGGCGAACACTGAAGCTTTCTTT.

This rearrangement joins TRBV6-5 to TRBJ2-7, with D tentatively TRBD2 (6 bases). The germline CDR1 and CDR2 sequences are MNHEY and SVGAGI. The CDR3 covers 12 residues. The V end was cut by 5 bases, the J end by 4 bases, with 9 bases between. CDR3: CASSAEGYEQYF. For the CDR3, the DNA is TGTGCCAGCAGTGCGGAGGGATACGAGCAGTACTTC.

The sample holds a few counts of this clone. The chain carries TRBV29-1 and TRBJ2-2, with unresolved D. CDR3 length: 14 amino acids. Germline V gene lookup returns CDR1 SQVTM and CDR2 ANQGSEA. V was clipped by 7 bases and J by 3 bases, with 15 bases between them. The CDR3 coding sequence is TGCAGCGGACGGGCCCCGACGGACACCGGGGAGCTGTTTTTT. It translates to CSGRAPTDTGELFF.

The chain combines TRBV29-1 with TRBJ2-7; D ambiguous. The CDR3 spans 13 residues. Germline CDR1 is SQVTM and CDR2 is ANQGSEA. V gave up 0 bases and J gave up 4 bases, with 10 bases separating them. The CDR3 DNA reads as TGCAGCGTTGAAGAGGCGACAATATACGAGCAGTACTTC. Protein: CSVEEATIYEQYF.

This chain links TRBV30 with TRBJ1-2, with TRBD1 identical over 7 bases. The germline CDR1 and CDR2 sequences are GTSNPN and SVGIG (reference sequence). After removal of 2 bases from V and 3 bases from J, the junction contained 3 bases not matched to a gene. This CDR3 comprises 13 residues. The CDR3 here is CAWSPTGDYGYTF. DNA for the CDR3: TGTGCCTGGAGTCCCACAGGGGACTATGGCTACACCTTC.

The V and J genes are TRBV7-9 and TRBJ2-1, with D perhaps assigned TRBD1 or TRBD2 (5 bases each). V was trimmed by 5 bases and J by 14 bases, leaving 13 bases between them. This CDR3 contains 11 residues. Germline CDR1 and CDR2: SEHNR and FQNEAQ (reference sequence). DNA of the CDR3: TGTGCCAGCAGCGGCCCCGGGACGGAGTTCTTC. This encodes CASSGPGTEFF.